This T cell receptor (beta chain) was obtained from a study of blood T cell repertoires in COVID-19. The wider study: T cells, B-cell-depleted T cells, or PBMCs supplied cDNA or gDNA.

Per the study methods: The assay estimated nucleated cells by amplifying reference gene primers. Method: immunoSEQ multiplex PCR; TCRdb's copy keeps in-frame clones and lacks some. V and J calls plus clone size are reproduced from that table; the DNA served to infer D and trimming. Of roughly 150,000 clones listed, about four fifths are singletons. The CDR3 spans 15 residues. Germline lookup yields CDR1 LNHNV and CDR2 YYDKDF (reference sequence). V lost 4 bases to trimming and J lost 1 base; unmatched junction nucleotides: 4. This clonotype was sampled from a woman aged 60-75 years with COVID-19, enrolled during active disease. This sequence joins TRBV15 and TRBJ2-3; 8 bases fit TRBD2. The sequencing input was peripheral blood. The CDR3 nucleotides are TGTGCCACCAGCATCTCGACTAGCGGCACAGATACGCAGTATTTT. It is translated as CATSISTSGTDTQYF.